Listed below are T cell receptor beta chains from one sample, sequenced in a study of PD-1 blockade in classical Hodgkin lymphoma. TCRdb's copy holds only in-frame clones and misses some; the assay was immunoSEQ multiplex PCR. Of about 49,000 clones detected, around 91% appear once; the ten largest clones hold approximately 15%. The sample was peripheral blood mononuclear cells (PBMCs), taken before the fourth cycle of nivolumab. Receptors were obtained from a human donor with classical Hodgkin lymphoma. The conserved cysteine and the conserved F or W are not part of the CDR3 here. Fields, in order: J gene, V gene, CDR3 protein.

TRBJ2-7	TRBV18	ASSPYESRGAYEQY
TRBJ2-7	TRBV18	ASSPPSSYEQY
TRBJ2-1	TRBV28	ASDAGLTYNEQF
TRBJ2-7	TRBV5-5	ASSSGAGDGYEQY
TRBJ2-7	TRBV10-3	AIGFGYEQY
TRBJ1-5	TRBV11-2	ASSLRGMSNQPQH
TRBJ1-5	TRBV19	ASSPYGTFQDQPQH
TRBJ2-7	TRBV5-6	ASTKRKGPGQGVSYEQY
TRBJ2-7	TRBV7-2	ASRRQDRPYEQY
TRBJ2-1	TRBV13	ASSLVRQGASYNEQF
TRBJ2-6	TRBV6-1	ASSARSGANVLT
TRBJ1-1	TRBV7-2	ASSPGWTEAF
TRBJ1-5	TRBV7-9	ASSFQNQPQH
TRBJ2-6	TRBV27	ASSFIGSGANVLT
TRBJ2-3	TRBV19	ASSIDGTSGFTDTQY
TRBJ2-2	TRBV25-1	ASSPDRAYTGELF
TRBJ2-7	TRBV7-9	ASSLNGDPYEQY
TRBJ2-2	TRBV5-1	ASSLGVVAGELF